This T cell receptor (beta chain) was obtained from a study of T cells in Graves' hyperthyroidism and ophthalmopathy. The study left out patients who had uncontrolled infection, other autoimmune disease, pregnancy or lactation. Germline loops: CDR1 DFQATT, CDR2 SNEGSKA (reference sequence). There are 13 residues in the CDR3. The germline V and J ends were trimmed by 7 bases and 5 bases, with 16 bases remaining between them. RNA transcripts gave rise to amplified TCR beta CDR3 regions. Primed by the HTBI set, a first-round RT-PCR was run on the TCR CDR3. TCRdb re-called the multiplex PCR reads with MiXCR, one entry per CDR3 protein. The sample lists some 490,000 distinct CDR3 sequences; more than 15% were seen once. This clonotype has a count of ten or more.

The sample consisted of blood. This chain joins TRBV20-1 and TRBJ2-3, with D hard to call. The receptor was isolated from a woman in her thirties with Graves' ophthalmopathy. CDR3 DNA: TGCAGTGGCGAGAGAGAGTTTGAAGATACGCAGTATTTT. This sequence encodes CSGEREFEDTQYF.